This T cell receptor (beta chain) was sequenced in a study of shared clonotypes between healthy human individuals. The ends were cut back, 0 bases at V and 3 bases at J, with 16 bases in the middle. Germline loops: CDR1 SGHDT, CDR2 YYEEEE. This CDR3 contains 18 residues. Study results and caveats: Even with large depth, rarefaction showed that sorted-subset sequencing was incomplete. Generation probabilities of non-shared clonotypes were lower (relative to those shared by all four donors).

Sequenced by immunoSEQ multiplex PCR; TCRdb stores in-frame clones only, minus some. Here the sample spans about 2 million clones, just under 95% being singletons. Points on this clone: Its antigen is undetermined.

Positively selected for CCR7, the CD45RO-negative cells used as naive CD8 cells excluded terminally differentiated effector memory CD45RA+ cells. The chain links TRBV5-6 to TRBJ1-6, with D perhaps matching TRBD1 (6 bases). The TCR was taken from a man in his late teens or twenties in good health. Sequencing was done on a sample of naive CD8+ T cells sorted from blood. This chain's CDR3 is CASSLAGDPIFYNSPLHF. For the CDR3, the DNA is TGTGCCAGCAGCTTGGCAGGGGACCCAATTTTCTATAATTCACCCCTCCACTTT.